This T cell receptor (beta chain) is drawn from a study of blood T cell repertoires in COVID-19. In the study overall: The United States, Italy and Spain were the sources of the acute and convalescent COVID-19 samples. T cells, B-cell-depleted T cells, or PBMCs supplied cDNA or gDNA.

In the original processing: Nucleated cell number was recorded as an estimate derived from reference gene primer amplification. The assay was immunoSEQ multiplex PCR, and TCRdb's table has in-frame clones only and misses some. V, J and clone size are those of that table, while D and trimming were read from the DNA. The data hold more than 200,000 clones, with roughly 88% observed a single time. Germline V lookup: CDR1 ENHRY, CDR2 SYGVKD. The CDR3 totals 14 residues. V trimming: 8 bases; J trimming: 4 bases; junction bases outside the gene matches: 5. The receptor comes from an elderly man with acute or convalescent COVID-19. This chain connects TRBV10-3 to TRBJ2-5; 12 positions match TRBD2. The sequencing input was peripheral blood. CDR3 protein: CAIGLAGSRETQYF. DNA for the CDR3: TGTGCCATCGGACTAGCGGGGAGTAGAGAGACCCAGTACTTC.